The T cell receptor beta chain under discussion was sequenced for a study of blood T cell repertoires in COVID-19. Study-level background: Sites in the United States, Italy and Spain provided acute and convalescent COVID-19 samples. PBMCs, B-cell-depleted T cells, or T cells provided the cDNA or gDNA that made up the material.

V was shortened by 3 bases and J by 3 bases, with 8 bases between the two germline ends. The CDR3 spans 12 residues. Germline loops: CDR1 DFQATT, CDR2 SNEGSKA (reference sequence). Original handling: Estimation of nucleated cell counts relied on the amplification of reference gene primers. Profiled with immunoSEQ multiplex PCR; TCRdb holds only in-frame clones, not every one. The D gene and trimming were derived from the DNA, and the V and J assignments and clone size from that table. The data show 200,000 to 250,000 clones, about 80% seen once. V and J are TRBV20-1 and TRBJ1-2, with a weak D call TRBD1 (6 bases). This clonotype originated in a young man who had recovered from COVID-19. The sample taken for sequencing was peripheral blood. The CDR3 here is CSASAGDYGYTF. DNA of the CDR3: TGCAGTGCTAGTGCAGGGGACTATGGCTACACCTTC.